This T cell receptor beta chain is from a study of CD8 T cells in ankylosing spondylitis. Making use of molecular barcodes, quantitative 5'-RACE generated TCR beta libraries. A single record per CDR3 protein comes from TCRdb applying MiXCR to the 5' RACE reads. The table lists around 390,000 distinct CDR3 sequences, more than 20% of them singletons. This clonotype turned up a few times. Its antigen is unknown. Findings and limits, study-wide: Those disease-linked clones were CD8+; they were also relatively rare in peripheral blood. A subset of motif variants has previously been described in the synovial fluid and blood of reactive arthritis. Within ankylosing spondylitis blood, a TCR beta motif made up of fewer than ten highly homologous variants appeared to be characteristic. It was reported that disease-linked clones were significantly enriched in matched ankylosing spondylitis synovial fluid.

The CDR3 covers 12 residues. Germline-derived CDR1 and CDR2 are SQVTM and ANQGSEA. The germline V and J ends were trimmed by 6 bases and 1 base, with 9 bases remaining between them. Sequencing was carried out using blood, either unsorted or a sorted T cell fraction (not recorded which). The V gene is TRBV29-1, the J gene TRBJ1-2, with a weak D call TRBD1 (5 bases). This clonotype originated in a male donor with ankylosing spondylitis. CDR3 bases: TGCAGCGTCGACAGATTTAACTATGGCTACACCTTC. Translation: CSVDRFNYGYTF. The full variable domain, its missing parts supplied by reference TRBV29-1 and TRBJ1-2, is SAVISQKPSRDICQRGTSLTIQCQVDSQVTMMFWYRQQPGQSLTLIATANQGSEATYESGFVIDKFPISRPNLTFSTLTVSNMSPEDSSIYLCSVDRFNYGYTFGSGTRLTVV.